The 15 T cell receptor beta chains below come from one sample, sequenced in a study of T-cell memory formation after mild COVID-19. One entry per CDR3 protein, called by TCRdb with MiXCR from the 5' RACE reads. The table shows roughly 200,000 distinct CDR3 sequences, with 20% to 25% occurring only once. What was sequenced was PBMCs or a T cell subset sorted from them (not recorded which). Source of these receptors: an adult woman who had mild COVID-19 (a few samples of this study predate the infection). Cell type and time point are not known.

This clonotype showed up just a few times. This rearrangement joins TRBV16 to TRBJ2-1; 11 bases are a match to TRBD2. Germline V gene sequence: CDR1 KGHSY, CDR2 FQNENV. V dropped 1 base and J dropped 7; count of bases not matched to a gene: 6. The CDR3 runs 16 residues. The CDR3 loop reads CASSQLASGRSNEQFF. Written as DNA, the CDR3 is TGTGCCAGCAGCCAATTGGCTAGCGGGAGGAGTAATGAGCAGTTCTTC.

This clonotype turned up a few times. The J gene is TRBJ1-1, the V gene TRBV21-1; TRBD1 is taken as the D call from the table, unchecked against the DNA. TRBV21-1 is noted as a pseudogene. The CDR3 runs to 14 residues. In nucleotides, the CDR3 is TGTGCCAGCAGCAAAGGGAGGGGGTCCACTGAAGCTTTCTTT. Translating gives CASSKGRGSTEAFF.

This clonotype was counted only a few times. The chain recombines TRBV27 with TRBJ2-7; 7 bases map to TRBD2. The V and J ends lost 10 bases and 3 bases, in that order; junction bases with no gene match: 3. Germline values: CDR1 MNHEY, CDR2 SMNVEV (reference sequence). The CDR3 covers 11 residues. The CDR3 region is CATGGIYEQYF. Here the CDR3 DNA reads TGTGCCACCGGGGGGATCTACGAGCAGTACTTC.

The V and J genes are TRBV19 and TRBJ2-7, with D perhaps matching TRBD2 (5 bases). CDR1 and CDR2 from the germline V gene are LNHDA and SQIVND (reference sequence). V was pared by 5 bases and J by 1 base, with 6 bases between. The CDR3 is 12 residues long. The CDR3: CASSEGSYEQYF. The CDR3, as DNA: TGTGCCAGTAGTGAGGGTTCCTACGAGCAGTACTTC.

V usage is TRBV20-1 and J usage is TRBJ2-1; the match to TRBD2 covers 8 bases. CDR3 length: 16 amino acids. V gave up 6 bases and J gave up 7 bases; unmatched junction bases: 17. The germline CDR1 and CDR2 sequences are DFQATT and SNEGSKA (reference sequence). The CDR3: CSARLYLAGGNNEQFF. The CDR3, as DNA: TGCAGTGCCCGACTCTATCTGGCGGGGGGCAATAATGAGCAGTTCTTC.

This chain links TRBV7-9 with TRBJ1-1, with a weak D call TRBD1 (6 bases). Germline V CDR1 and CDR2: SEHNR, FQNEAQ (reference sequence). The CDR3 totals 12 residues. Trimming removed 6 bases from V and 5 bases from J, with 10 bases in between. The CDR3 protein is CASSRGATEAFF. CDR3 nucleotides: TGTGCCAGCAGTCGGGGGGCTACTGAAGCTTTCTTT.

The chain carries TRBV5-5 and TRBJ2-5; D is undetermined. CDR1 SGHKS and CDR2 YYEKEE come from the germline V gene (reference sequence). CDR3 length: 14 amino acids. Trimming took 0 bases from V and 5 from J, leaving 11 bases between them. CDR3 nucleotide sequence: TGTGCCAGCAGCTTGGAACTGGGTTGGGAGACCCAGTACTTC. This sequence encodes CASSLELGWETQYF.

This clonotype was observed a few times. The CDR3 nucleotides are TGCGCCAGCAGCTTGGCGGGTAATCCTAGCCCTGAAGCTTTCTTT. It specifies CASSLAGNPSPEAFF. The chain recombines TRBV5-1 with TRBJ1-1, with no clear D. The germline V and J ends were trimmed by 0 bases and 6 bases, with 15 bases remaining between them. Looked up from germline, CDR1 is SGHRS and CDR2 is YFSETQ. The CDR3 length is 15 residues.

The genes are TRBV5-4 and TRBJ2-5, with D unresolved. Trimming pared 0 bases from V and 2 bases from J, leaving 8 bases between. CDR3 length: 14 residues. Germline lookup yields CDR1 SGHNT and CDR2 YYREEE (reference sequence). The CDR3 spells CASSLELAQETQYF. In nucleotides, the CDR3 is TGTGCCAGCAGCTTGGAGTTGGCTCAAGAGACCCAGTACTTC.

The chain is built from TRBV7-6 and TRBJ2-7, with D possibly being TRBD1 or TRBD2 (5 bases each). The CDR3 has 15 residues. CDR1 SGHVS and CDR2 FNYEAQ come from the germline V gene. V gave up 5 bases and J gave up 5 bases, with 19 bases separating them. The CDR3 coding sequence is TGTGCCAGCAGCCCAGAGGGGTATGGGGGTGACGAGCAGTACTTC. Translation gives CASSPEGYGGDEQYF.

The rearrangement uses TRBV14 and TRBJ2-6; no clear D. The CDR3 totals 18 residues. The germline gives CDR1 SGHDN, CDR2 FVKESK. V lost 0 bases, J lost 0 bases, and 12 bases lay in between. The CDR3 sequence is CASSQDSVGSSGANVLTF. CDR3 nucleotide sequence: TGTGCCAGCAGCCAAGATTCGGTCGGAAGCTCTGGGGCCAACGTCCTGACTTTC.

There are a few counts of this clonotype. V usage is TRBV7-9 and J usage is TRBJ1-1, with 7 bases aligning to TRBD1. CDR1 SEHNR and CDR2 FQNEAQ come from the germline V gene (reference sequence). With 10 bases clipped from V and 4 bases from J, the junction kept 9 bases outside the gene matches. CDR3 length equals 13 residues. CDR3 sequence: CAIRRQGGTEAFF. CDR3 DNA: TGTGCCATCCGTCGACAGGGAGGCACTGAAGCTTTCTTT.

In this sample, this clonotype turned up many times. This chain uses TRBV7-9 with TRBJ2-1, with D possibly TRBD1 on 6 matching bases. CDR1 SEHNR and CDR2 FQNEAQ come from the germline V gene (reference sequence). This CDR3 region has 13 residues. V dropped 6 bases and J dropped 4 bases, with 10 bases sitting between them. DNA for the CDR3: TGTGCCAGCAGTCCCGGACAGTACAATGAGCAGTTCTTC. Translated, it gives CASSPGQYNEQFF.

CDR3 bases: TGTGCCAGCAGCGTAGATAATGCGAATGAAAAACTGTTTTTT. This translates into CASSVDNANEKLFF. The V gene is TRBV9, the J gene TRBJ1-4, with no clear D. V gave up 0 bases and J gave up 5 bases, with 8 bases separating them. Germline V gene lookup returns CDR1 SGDLS and CDR2 YYNGEE. There are 14 residues in the CDR3. The variable domain in full, completed from reference TRBV9 and TRBJ1-4, reads DSGVTQTPKHLITATGQRVTLRCSPRSGDLSVYWYQQSLDQGLQFLIQYYNGEERAKGNILERFSAQQFPDLHSELNLSSLELGDSALYFCASSVDNANEKLFFGSGTQLSVL.

This clonotype has more than one count but fewer than ten. The chain joins TRBV20-1 to TRBJ2-7; a possible D gene is TRBD1 (6 bases). The V gene's germline CDR1 is DFQATT and CDR2 SNEGSKA (reference sequence). This CDR3 has 15 amino acids. V lost 4 bases and J 0 bases, leaving 16 bases between the germline ends. DNA of the CDR3: TGCAGTGCTATAGGACAGATGGGTATCTCCTACGAGCAGTACTTC. It codes for CSAIGQMGISYEQYF.